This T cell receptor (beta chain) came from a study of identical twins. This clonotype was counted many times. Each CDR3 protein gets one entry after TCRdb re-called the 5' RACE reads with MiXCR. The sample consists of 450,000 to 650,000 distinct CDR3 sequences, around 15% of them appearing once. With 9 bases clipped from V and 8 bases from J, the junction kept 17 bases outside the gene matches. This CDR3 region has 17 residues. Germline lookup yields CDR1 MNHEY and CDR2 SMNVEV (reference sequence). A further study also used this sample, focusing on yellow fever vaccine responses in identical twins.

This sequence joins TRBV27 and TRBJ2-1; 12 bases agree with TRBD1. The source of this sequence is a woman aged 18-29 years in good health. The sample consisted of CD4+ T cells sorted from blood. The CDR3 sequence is CASSHDRDRGQSHEQFF. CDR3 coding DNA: TGTGCCAGTAGCCACGACCGGGACAGGGGGCAATCCCATGAGCAGTTCTTC.